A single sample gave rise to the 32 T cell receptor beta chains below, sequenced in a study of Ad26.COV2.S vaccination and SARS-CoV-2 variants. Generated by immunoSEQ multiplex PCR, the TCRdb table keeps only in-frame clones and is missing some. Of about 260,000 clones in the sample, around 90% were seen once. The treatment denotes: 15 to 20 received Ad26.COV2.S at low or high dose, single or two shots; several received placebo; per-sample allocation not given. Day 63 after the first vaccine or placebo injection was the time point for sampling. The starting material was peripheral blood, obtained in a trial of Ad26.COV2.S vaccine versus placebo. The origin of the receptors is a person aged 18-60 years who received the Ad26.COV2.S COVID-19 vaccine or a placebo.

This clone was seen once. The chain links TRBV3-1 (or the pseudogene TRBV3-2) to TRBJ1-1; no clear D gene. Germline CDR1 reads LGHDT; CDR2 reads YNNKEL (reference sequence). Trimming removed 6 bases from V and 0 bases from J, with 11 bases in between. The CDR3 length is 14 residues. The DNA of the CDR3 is TGTGCCAGCAGGGGTGCTGGTTTGAACACTGAAGCTTTCTTT. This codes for CASRGAGLNTEAFF.

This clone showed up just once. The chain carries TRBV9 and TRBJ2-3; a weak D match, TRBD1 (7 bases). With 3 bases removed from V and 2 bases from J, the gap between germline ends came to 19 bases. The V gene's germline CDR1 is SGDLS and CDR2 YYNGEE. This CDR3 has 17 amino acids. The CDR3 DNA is TGTGCCAGCAGCGCCCAGGGGGGCGCCCTTCCCACAGATACGCAGTATTTT. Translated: CASSAQGGALPTDTQYF.

CDR3 nucleotide sequence: TGCGCCAGCAGCCGAATGGGACTAGCGGACGCCTACGAGCAGTACGTC. Translation: CASSRMGLADAYEQYV. V is TRBV4-3 and J is TRBJ2-7; TRBD2 agrees at 11 bases. The CDR3 covers 16 residues. V shed 4 bases and J 2 bases; nucleotides not matched to a gene: 7. CDR1 is LGHNA, CDR2 YSLEER, per germline.

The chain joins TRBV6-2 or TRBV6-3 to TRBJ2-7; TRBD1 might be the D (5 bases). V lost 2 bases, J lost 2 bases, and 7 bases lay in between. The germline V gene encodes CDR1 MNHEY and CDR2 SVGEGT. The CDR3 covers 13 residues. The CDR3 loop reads CASSYGRAYEQYF. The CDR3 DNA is TGTGCCAGCAGTTACGGCAGGGCCTACGAGCAGTACTTC.

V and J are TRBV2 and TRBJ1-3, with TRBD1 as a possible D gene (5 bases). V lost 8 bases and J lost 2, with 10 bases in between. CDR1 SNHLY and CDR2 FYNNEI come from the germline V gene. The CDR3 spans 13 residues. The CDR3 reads CASLRQTGNTIYF. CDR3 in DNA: TGTGCCAGCCTCAGACAGACTGGAAACACCATATATTTT. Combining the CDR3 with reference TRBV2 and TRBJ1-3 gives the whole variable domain EPEVTQTPSHQVTQMGQEVILRCVPISNHLYFYWYRQILGQKVEFLVSFYNNEISEKSEIFDDQFSVERPDGSNFTLKIRSTKLEDSAMYFCASLRQTGNTIYFGEGSWLTVV.

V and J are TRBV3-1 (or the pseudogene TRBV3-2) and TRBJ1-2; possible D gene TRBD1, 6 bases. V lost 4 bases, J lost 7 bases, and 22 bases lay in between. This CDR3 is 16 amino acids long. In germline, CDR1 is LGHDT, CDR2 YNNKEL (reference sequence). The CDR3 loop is CASSPSGTFGRAGYTF. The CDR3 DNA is TGTGCCAGCAGCCCTTCCGGGACATTCGGGCGCGCTGGCTACACCTTC.

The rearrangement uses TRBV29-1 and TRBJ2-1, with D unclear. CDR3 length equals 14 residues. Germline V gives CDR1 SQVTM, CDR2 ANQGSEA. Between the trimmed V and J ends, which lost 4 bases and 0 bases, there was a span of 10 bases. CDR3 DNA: TGCAGCGTTGCAGACTTGAGCTCCTACAATGAGCAGTTCTTC. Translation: CSVADLSSYNEQFF.

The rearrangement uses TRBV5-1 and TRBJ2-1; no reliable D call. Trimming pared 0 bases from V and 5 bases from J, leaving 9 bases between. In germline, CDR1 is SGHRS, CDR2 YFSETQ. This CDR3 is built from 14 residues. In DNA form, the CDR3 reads TGCGCCAGCAGCTTGGCCGAGGTAAACAATGAGCAGTTCTTC. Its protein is CASSLAEVNNEQFF.

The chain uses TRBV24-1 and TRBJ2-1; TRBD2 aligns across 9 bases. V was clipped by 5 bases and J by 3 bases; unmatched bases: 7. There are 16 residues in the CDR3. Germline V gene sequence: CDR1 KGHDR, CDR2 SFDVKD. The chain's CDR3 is CATSGVTSGNYNEQFF. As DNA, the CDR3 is TGTGCCACCAGTGGGGTGACTAGCGGCAACTACAATGAGCAGTTCTTC.

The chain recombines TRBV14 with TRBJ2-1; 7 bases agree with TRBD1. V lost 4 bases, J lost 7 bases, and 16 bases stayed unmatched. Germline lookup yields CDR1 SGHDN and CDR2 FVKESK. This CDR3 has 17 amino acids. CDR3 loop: CASSRTAGGWVENEQFF. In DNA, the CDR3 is TGTGCCAGCAGCCGCACGGCAGGGGGATGGGTAGAAAATGAGCAGTTCTTC.

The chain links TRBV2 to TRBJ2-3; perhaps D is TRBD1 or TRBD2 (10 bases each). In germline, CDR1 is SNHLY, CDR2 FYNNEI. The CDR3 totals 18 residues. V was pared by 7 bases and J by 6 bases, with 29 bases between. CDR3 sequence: CASISGQGTSEAGDTQYF. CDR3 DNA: TGTGCCAGCATATCGGGACAGGGGACTAGCGAGGCCGGGGATACGCAGTATTTT.

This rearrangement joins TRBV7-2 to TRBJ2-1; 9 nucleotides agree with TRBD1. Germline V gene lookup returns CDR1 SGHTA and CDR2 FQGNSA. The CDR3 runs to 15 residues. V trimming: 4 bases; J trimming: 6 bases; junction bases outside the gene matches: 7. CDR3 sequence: CASSSGVTGGNEQFF. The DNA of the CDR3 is TGTGCCAGCAGCTCCGGGGTGACAGGGGGCAATGAGCAGTTCTTC.

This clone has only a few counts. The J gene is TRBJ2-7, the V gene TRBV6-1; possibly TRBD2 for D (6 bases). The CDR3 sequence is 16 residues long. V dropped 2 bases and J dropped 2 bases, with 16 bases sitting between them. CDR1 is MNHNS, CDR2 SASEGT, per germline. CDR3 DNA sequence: TGTGCCAGCAGTGAACTCCGCGGGACTCTACCCTACGAGCAGTACGTC. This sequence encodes CASSELRGTLPYEQYV.

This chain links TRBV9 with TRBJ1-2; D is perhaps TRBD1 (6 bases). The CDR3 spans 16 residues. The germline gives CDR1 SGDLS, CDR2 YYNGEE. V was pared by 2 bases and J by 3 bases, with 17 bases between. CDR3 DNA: TGTGCCAGCAGCGTGGCCGGGGGGGCGCGGGACTATGGCTACACCTTC. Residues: CASSVAGGARDYGYTF.

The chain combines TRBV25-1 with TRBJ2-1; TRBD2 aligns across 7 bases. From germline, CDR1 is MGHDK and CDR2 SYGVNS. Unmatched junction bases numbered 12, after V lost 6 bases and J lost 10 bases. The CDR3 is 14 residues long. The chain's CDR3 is CASRPTSPGSEQFF. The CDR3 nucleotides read TGTGCCAGCAGGCCGACTAGCCCCGGTTCAGAGCAGTTCTTC.

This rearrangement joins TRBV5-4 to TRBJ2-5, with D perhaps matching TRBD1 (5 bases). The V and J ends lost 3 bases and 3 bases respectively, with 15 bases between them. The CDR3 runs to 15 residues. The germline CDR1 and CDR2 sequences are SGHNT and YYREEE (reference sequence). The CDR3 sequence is CASSSRSLREETQYF. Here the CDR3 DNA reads TGTGCCAGCAGCTCACGATCACTCAGGGAAGAGACCCAGTACTTC.

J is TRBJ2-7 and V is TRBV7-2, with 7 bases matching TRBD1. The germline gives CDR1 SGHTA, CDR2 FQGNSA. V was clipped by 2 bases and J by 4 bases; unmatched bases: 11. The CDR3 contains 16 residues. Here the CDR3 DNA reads TGTGCCAGCAGCTTATCAGTAGGGACAGAAAGTTACGAGCAGTACGTC. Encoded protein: CASSLSVGTESYEQYV.

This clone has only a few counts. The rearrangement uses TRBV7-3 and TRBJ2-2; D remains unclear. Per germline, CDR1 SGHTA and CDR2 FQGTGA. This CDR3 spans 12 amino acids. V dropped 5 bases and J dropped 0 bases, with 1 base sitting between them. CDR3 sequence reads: CASSANTGELFF. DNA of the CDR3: TGTGCCAGCAGCGCGAACACCGGGGAGCTGTTTTTT.

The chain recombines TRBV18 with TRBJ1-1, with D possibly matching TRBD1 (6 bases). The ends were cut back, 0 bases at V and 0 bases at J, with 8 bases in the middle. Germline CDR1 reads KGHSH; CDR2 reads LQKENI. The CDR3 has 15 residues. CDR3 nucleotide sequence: TGTGCCAGCTCACCACCGGGGGGCCTGAACACTGAAGCTTTCTTT. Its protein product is CASSPPGGLNTEAFF.

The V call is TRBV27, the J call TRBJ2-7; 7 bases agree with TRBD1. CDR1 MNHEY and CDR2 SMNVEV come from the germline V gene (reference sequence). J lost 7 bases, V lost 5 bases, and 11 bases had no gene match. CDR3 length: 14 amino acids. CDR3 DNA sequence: TGTGCCAGCAGTCCAGGGGGTCCCTTTAGGGAGCAGTACTTC. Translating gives CASSPGGPFREQYF.

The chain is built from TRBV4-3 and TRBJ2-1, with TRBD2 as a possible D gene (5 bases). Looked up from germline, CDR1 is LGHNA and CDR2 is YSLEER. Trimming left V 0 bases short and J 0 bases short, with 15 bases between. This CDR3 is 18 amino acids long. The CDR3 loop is CASSQDNLGDYSYNEQFF. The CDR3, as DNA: TGCGCCAGCAGCCAAGATAACTTAGGAGACTACTCCTACAATGAGCAGTTCTTC.

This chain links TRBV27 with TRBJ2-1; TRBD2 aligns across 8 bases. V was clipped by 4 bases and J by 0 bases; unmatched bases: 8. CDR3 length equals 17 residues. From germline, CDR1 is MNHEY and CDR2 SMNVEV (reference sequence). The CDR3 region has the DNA TGTGCCAGCAGTTGGGTCTTCGGGGGGGGCTCCTACAATGAGCAGTTCTTC. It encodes CASSWVFGGGSYNEQFF.

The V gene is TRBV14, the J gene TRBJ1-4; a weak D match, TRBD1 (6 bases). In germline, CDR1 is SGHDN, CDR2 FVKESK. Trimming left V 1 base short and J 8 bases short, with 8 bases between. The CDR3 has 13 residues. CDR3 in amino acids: CASSQGTEEKLFF. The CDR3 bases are TGTGCCAGCAGCCAAGGGACAGAGGAAAAACTGTTTTTT.

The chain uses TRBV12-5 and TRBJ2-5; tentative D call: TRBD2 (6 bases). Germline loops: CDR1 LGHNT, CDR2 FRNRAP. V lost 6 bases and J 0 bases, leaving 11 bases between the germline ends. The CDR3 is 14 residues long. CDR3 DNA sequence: TGTGCTAGTGGACGAGGAGGGAACCAAGAGACCCAGTACTTC. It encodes CASGRGGNQETQYF.

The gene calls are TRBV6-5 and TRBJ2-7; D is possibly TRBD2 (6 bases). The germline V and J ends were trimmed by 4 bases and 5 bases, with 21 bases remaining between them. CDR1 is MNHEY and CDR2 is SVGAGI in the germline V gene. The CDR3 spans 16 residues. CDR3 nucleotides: TGTGCCAGCAGTTCCCGAGGGCGGAGGGGCAAGGACGAGCAGTACTTC. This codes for CASSSRGRRGKDEQYF.

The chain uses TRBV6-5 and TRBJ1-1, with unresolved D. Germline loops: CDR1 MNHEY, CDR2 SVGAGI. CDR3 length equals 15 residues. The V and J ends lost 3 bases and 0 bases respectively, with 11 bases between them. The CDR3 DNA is TGTGCCAGCAGTTATGAGGGAAACATGAACACTGAAGCTTTCTTT. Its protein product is CASSYEGNMNTEAFF.

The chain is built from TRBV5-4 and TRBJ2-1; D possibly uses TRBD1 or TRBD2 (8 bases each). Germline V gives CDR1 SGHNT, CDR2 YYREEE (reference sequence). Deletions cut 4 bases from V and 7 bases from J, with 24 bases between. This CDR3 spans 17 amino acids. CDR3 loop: CASSPGTRGRQGNEQFF. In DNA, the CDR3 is TGTGCCAGCAGCCCCGGGACTAGGGGAAGACAGGGGAATGAGCAGTTCTTC.

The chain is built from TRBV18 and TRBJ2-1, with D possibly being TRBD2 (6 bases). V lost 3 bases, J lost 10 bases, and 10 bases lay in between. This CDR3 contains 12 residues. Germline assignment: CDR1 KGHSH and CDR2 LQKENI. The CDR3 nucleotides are TGTGCCAGCTCACCCGTTCGGGAGGAGCAGTTCTTC. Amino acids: CASSPVREEQFF. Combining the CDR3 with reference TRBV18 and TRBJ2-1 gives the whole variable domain NAGVMQNPRHLVRRRGQEARLRCSPMKGHSHVYWYRQLPEEGLKFMVYLQKENIIDESGMPKERFSAEFPKEGPSILRIQQVVRGDSAAYFCASSPVREEQFFGPGTRLTVL.

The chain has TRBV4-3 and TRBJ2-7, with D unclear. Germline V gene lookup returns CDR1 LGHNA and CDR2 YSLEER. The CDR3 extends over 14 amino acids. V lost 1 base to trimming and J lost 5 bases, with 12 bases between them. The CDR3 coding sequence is TGCGCCAGCAGCCAAGCGAGATCCCTACACGAGCAGTACTTC. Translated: CASSQARSLHEQYF.

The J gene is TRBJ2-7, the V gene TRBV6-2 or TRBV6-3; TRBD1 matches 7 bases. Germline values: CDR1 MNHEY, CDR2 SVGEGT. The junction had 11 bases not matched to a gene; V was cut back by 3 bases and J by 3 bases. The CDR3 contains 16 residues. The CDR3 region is CASSYGSTGYLYEQYV. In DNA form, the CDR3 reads TGTGCCAGCAGTTATGGGTCGACAGGGTATCTCTACGAGCAGTACGTC.

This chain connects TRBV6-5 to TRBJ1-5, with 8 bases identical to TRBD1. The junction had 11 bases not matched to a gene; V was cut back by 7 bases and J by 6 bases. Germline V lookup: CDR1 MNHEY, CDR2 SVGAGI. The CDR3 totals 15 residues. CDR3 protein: CASNLGRGPGQPQHF. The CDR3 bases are TGTGCCAGCAATTTGGGCAGGGGGCCGGGTCAGCCCCAGCATTTT.

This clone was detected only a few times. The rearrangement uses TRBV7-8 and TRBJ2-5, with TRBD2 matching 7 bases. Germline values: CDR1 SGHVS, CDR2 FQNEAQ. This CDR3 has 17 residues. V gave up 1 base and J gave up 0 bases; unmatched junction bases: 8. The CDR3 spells CASSLDWLAAYQETQYF. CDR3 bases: TGTGCCAGCAGCTTAGATTGGCTAGCGGCGTACCAAGAGACCCAGTACTTC.